The 10 T cell receptor beta chains in this list originate from one sample, sequenced in a study of tumor-infiltrating lymphocytes in primary liver carcinoma. From roughly 21-30 mg of unsorted bulk tissue, DNA and RNA were co-extracted together. With a constant-region primer, TCR beta cDNA was made from approximately 450 ng of total RNA. Library construction for TCR beta comprised three nested multiplex PCR rounds performed with slightly modified ARM-PCR. Each of the first two PCR rounds ran approximately 11 cycles with TRBV1-TRBV30 forward and C-beta reverse primers. Each CDR3 protein gets one entry after TCRdb re-called the multiplex PCR reads with MiXCR. In the table there are approximately 110,000 distinct CDR3 sequences, 64% of which are singletons. Material: liver tumor tissue from sampling region 3. The subset: tumor region T3, left-lateral pole. The origin of the receptors is a woman in her sixties or seventies with primary liver carcinoma and hepatitis B virus infection.

This clonotype has more than one count but fewer than ten. Germline is not matched at one junction end, which may reflect a read error. This sequence joins TRBV4-1 and TRBJ1-6; D ambiguous. The CDR3 is 13 residues long. In germline, CDR1 is MGHRA, CDR2 YSYEKL. The CDR3 here is CASNQSTNSPLHF. In DNA, the CDR3 is TGCGCCAGCAACCAATCAACGAACTCACCCCTCCACTTT.

For this clonotype: Possible read error: a much larger clone is one base away. This chain links TRBV5-4 with TRBJ2-5; 9 nucleotides line up with TRBD2. The CDR3 extends over 14 amino acids. CDR1 SGHNT and CDR2 YYREEE come from the germline V gene (reference sequence). The CDR3 region is CTSSLGTSRETQYF. Written as DNA, the CDR3 is TGTACCAGCAGCCTCGGGACTAGCAGAGAGACCCAGTACTTC.

This chain uses TRBV5-1 with TRBJ2-1, with 7 bases lining up with TRBD2. After removal of 3 bases from V and 9 bases from J, the junction contained 15 bases not matched to a gene. From germline, CDR1 is SGHRS and CDR2 YFSETQ. The CDR3 is 16 residues long. Here the CDR3 DNA reads TGCGCCAGCAGCTGGGTGACCGGCGGGAGTGGCGGTGAGCAGTTCTTC. Translating gives CASSWVTGGSGGEQFF.

This clonotype appeared many times. V usage is TRBV11-2 and J usage is TRBJ2-7; 9 bases fit TRBD2. This CDR3 has 17 residues. J was trimmed by 5 bases and V by 0 bases; bases with no gene match: 11. Per the germline V gene, CDR1 is SGHAT and CDR2 is FQNNGV. CDR3 sequence reads: CASSLDRMSAGGDEQYF. CDR3 nucleotides: TGTGCCAGCAGCTTAGATCGAATGTCAGCGGGAGGCGACGAGCAGTACTTC.

This clonotype has at least ten counts. The chain employs TRBV28 and TRBJ2-3, with D unresolved. Germline loops: CDR1 MDHEN, CDR2 SYDVKM. The CDR3 is made up of 12 amino acids. V shed 1 base and J shed 6 bases, with 5 bases lying between them. The CDR3 loop is CASSLSTDTQYF. CDR3 DNA: TGTGCCAGCAGTTTATCGACCGATACGCAGTATTTT.

A remark on this clonotype: Germline and junction disagree at one end, which may indicate a read error. V gene TRBV5-6 combines with J gene TRBJ1-2, with 7 bases identical to TRBD1. This CDR3 is built from 16 residues. In germline, CDR1 is SGHDT, CDR2 YYEEEE. The chain's CDR3 is CASSAPGTVLNYGCTF. The CDR3 DNA is TGTGCCAGCAGCGCCCCCGGGACAGTGCTAAACTATGGCTGCACCTTC. The full variable domain, completed using reference TRBV5-6 and TRBJ1-2, is DAGVTQSPTHLIKTRGQQVTLRCSPKSGHDTVSWYQQALGQGPQFIFQYYEEEERQRGNFPDRFSGHQFPNYSSELNVNALLLGDSALYLCASSAPGTVLNYGCTFGSGTRLTVV.

Note on this clonotype: A read error is possible here, since a much larger clone lies one base away. The chain joins TRBV6-1 to TRBJ2-3, with D tentatively TRBD2 (5 bases). The CDR3 has 15 residues. The germline CDR1 and CDR2 sequences are MNHNS and SASEGT. The CDR3 is CASLRGLVSTDTHYF. The CDR3 DNA follows: TGTGCCAGCCTTCGAGGGCTAGTTAGCACAGATACGCACTATTTT.

On this clonotype itself: This likely comes from a read error, as the CDR3 has no conserved phenylalanine or tryptophan at its end. The DNA is left out, because the CDR3 cannot be placed on it with certainty; the CDR3 is given as TCRdb lists it. The rearrangement joins TRBV11-2 to TRBJ2-7; TRBD2 was called by the table and not checked on the DNA. From its first to its last residue, the CDR3 has 18 amino acids. Germline V CDR1 and CDR2: SGHAT, FQNNGV. CDR3: CASSPVRRSRGANYEQYI.

The V call is TRBV30, the J call TRBJ1-1; 9 bases map to TRBD1. Looked up from germline, CDR1 is GTSNPN and CDR2 is SVGIG (reference sequence). The J segment lost 7 bases and the V segment lost 8 bases, leaving 11 bases of the junction unmatched. The CDR3 totals 13 residues. CDR3 nucleotides: TGTGCCAGTGAACCTACAGGGGGCTATGAAGCTTTCTTT. Translating gives CASEPTGGYEAFF.

This clonotype was seen at least ten times. V and J are TRBV4-2 and TRBJ2-3; 9 bases are shared with TRBD2. From germline, CDR1 is LGHNA and CDR2 YNFKEQ. The CDR3 has 17 amino acids. Trimming at V came to 1 base and at J to 0 bases, leaving 5 bases not matched to a gene. The CDR3 spells CASSQVSGRGSTDTQYF. The CDR3 bases are TGTGCCAGCAGCCAAGTTAGCGGGAGAGGGAGCACAGATACGCAGTATTTT.